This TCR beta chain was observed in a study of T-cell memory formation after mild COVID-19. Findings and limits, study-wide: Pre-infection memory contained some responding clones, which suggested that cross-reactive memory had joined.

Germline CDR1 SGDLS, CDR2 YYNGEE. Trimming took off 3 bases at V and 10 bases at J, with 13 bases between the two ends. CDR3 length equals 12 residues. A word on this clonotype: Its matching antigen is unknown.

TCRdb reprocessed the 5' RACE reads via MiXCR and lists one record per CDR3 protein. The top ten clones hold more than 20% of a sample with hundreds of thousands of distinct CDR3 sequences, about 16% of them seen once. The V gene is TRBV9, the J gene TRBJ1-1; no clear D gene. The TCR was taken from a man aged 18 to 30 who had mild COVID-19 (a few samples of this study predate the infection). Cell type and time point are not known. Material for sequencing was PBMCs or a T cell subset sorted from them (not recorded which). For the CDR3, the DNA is TGTGCCAGCAGCGCCCCGGGGAAGGTAGCTTTCTTT. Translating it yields CASSAPGKVAFF.